The rows below give T cell receptor beta chains drawn from one sample of a study of T cell responses to AZD1222 COVID-19 vaccine. Sequencing used immunoSEQ multiplex PCR; TCRdb keeps in-frame clones, though not all of them. The data show some 200,000 clones, around 89% seen once. This sample comprised peripheral blood, obtained 28 days after the second AZD1222 dose. These receptors all stem from an adult who received the AZD1222 COVID-19 vaccine. CDR3s include the opening cysteine and the closing phenylalanine or tryptophan. The D gene is left open where the match is weak. Only some rows state a clone size, as once, few, many or a class for expanded clones.

>TRBV28|TRBJ1-2|TRBD1|NA
CASSSTGQINYGYTF
TGTGCCAGCAGTTCCACGGGACAGATTAACTATGGCTACACCTTC
>TRBV6-5|TRBJ2-2|NA|NA
CASSYSGSFRAGELFF
TGTGCCAGCAGTTACTCAGGCTCCTTTAGGGCCGGGGAGCTGTTTTTT
>TRBV15|TRBJ2-7|NA|NA
CATSRDFGGSAYEQYF
TGTGCCACCAGCAGAGATTTCGGCGGGTCGGCCTACGAGCAGTACTTC
>TRBV19|TRBJ1-3|NA|NA
CASSGVRSGSGNTIYF
TGTGCCAGTAGTGGCGTCAGGTCAGGCTCTGGAAACACCATATATTTT
>TRBV10-3|TRBJ1-2|NA|NA
CAISESGRDYGYTF
TGTGCCATCAGTGAGTCCGGCAGGGACTATGGCTACACCTTC
>TRBV6-2/TRBV6-3|TRBJ2-7|TRBD2|NA
CASSDQGTSGNGYEQYF
TGTGCCAGCAGTGACCAAGGGACTAGCGGGAATGGGTACGAGCAGTACTTC
>TRBV7-9|TRBJ1-4|NA|NA
CASSLSGNEKLFF
TGTGCCAGCAGCTTATCTGGAAATGAAAAACTGTTTTTT
>TRBV7-8|TRBJ2-7|TRBD2|NA
CASSLSSGNYEQYF
TGTGCCAGCAGCTTAAGCAGCGGGAACTACGAGCAGTACTTC
>TRBV7-9|TRBJ2-7|TRBD2|NA
CASSSSGLAGRYF
TGTGCCAGCAGCTCCTCGGGACTAGCGGGACGGTACTTC
>TRBV6-1|TRBJ2-1|TRBD2|NA
CASSEGSSGYNEQFF
TGTGCCAGCAGTGAAGGTAGTAGCGGGTACAATGAGCAGTTCTTC
>TRBV18|TRBJ2-7|NA|NA
CASSLRLDTYEQYF
TGTGCCAGCTCACTAAGACTAGATACCTACGAGCAGTACTTC
>TRBV19|TRBJ2-1|NA|NA
CASSISHYKYNEQFF
TGTGCCAGTAGTATCTCGCACTACAAGTACAATGAGCAGTTCTTC
>TRBV28|TRBJ1-6|NA|few
CALGGSPLHF
TGTGCCCTGGGAGGGTCACCCCTCCACTTT
>TRBV6-2/TRBV6-3|TRBJ2-5|NA|few
CASSYRDIQETQYF
TGTGCCAGCAGTTACCGGGACATCCAAGAGACCCAGTACTTC
>TRBV19|TRBJ2-5|TRBD2|NA
CASSIRTSGEETQYF
TGTGCCAGTAGTATAAGGACTAGCGGAGAAGAGACCCAGTACTTC
>TRBV27|TRBJ2-2|TRBD2|NA
CASSLLAGTTGELFF
TGTGCCAGCAGTTTGCTAGCGGGAACCACCGGGGAGCTGTTTTTT
>TRBV9|TRBJ1-1|TRBD1|NA
CASSPRDRGPEVEAFF
TGTGCCAGCAGCCCCCGGGACAGGGGGCCGGAGGTTGAAGCTTTCTTT
>TRBV24-1|TRBJ2-1|NA|NA
CATSGDYNEQFF
TGTGCCACCAGTGGGGATTACAATGAGCAGTTCTTC
>TRBV14|TRBJ2-7|NA|NA
CASRDWGRSAEQYF
TGTGCCAGCAGAGACTGGGGACGTTCGGCCGAGCAGTACTTC
>TRBV7-8|TRBJ2-1|TRBD1|NA
CASSSGTGGNEQFF
TGTGCCAGCAGCTCCGGGACAGGAGGCAATGAGCAGTTCTTC
>TRBV4-1|TRBJ1-1|NA|NA
CASSQDGMNTEAFF
TGCGCCAGCAGCCAAGACGGTATGAACACTGAAGCTTTCTTT
>TRBV7-3|TRBJ2-1|TRBD2|once
CASSLGSGRGNEQFF
TGTGCCAGCAGCTTAGGCAGCGGGAGGGGCAATGAGCAGTTCTTC
>TRBV9|TRBJ2-7|NA|once
CASSVGEGGYEQYF
TGTGCCAGCAGCGTAGGGGAAGGTGGGTACGAGCAGTACTTC
>TRBV28|TRBJ1-3|NA|NA
CASSPASGNTIYF
TGTGCCAGCAGCCCCGCCTCTGGAAACACCATATATTTT
>TRBV19|TRBJ2-1|TRBD2|NA
CASSRTSGRLSSYNEQFF
TGTGCCAGTAGTAGGACTAGCGGGAGGCTGAGCTCCTACAATGAGCAGTTCTTC
>TRBV28|TRBJ1-6|NA|NA
CASSFNSLSYNSPLHF
TGTGCCAGCAGTTTTAACAGTCTTTCGTATAATTCACCCCTCCACTTT
>TRBV27|TRBJ2-3|TRBD2|NA
CASSSLAGGSDTQYF
TGTGCCAGCAGTTCCCTAGCGGGAGGATCAGATACGCAGTATTTT